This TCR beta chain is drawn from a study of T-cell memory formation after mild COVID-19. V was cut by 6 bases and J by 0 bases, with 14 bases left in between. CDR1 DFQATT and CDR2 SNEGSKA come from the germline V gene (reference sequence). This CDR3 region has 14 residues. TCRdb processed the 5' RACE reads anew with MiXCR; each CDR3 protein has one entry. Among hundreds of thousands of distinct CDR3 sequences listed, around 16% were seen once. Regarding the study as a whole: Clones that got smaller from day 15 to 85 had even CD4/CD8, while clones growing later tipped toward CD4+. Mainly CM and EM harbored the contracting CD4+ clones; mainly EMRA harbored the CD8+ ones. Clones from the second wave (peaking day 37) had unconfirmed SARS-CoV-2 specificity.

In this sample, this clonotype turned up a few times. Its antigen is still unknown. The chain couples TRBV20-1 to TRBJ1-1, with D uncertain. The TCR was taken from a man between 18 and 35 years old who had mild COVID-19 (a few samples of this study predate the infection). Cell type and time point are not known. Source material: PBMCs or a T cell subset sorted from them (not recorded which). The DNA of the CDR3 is TGCAGTGCCCTTCCAGGAACCTTGAACACTGAAGCTTTCTTT. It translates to CSALPGTLNTEAFF.